These 16 T cell receptor beta chains were sequenced from one sample in a study of blood T cell repertoires in COVID-19. The method was immunoSEQ multiplex PCR; TCRdb's version includes in-frame clones alone and lacks a portion of them. Among about 140,000 clones listed, around 86% were seen once. The sequencing input was peripheral blood. The receptor set was obtained from a human donor in a cohort sampled during active COVID-19.

The V and J genes are TRBV2 and TRBJ1-2, with D perhaps matching TRBD1 (5 bases). V was trimmed by 6 bases and J by 3 bases, leaving 14 bases between them. The CDR3 has 14 amino acids. Germline V gene data show CDR1 as SNHLY and CDR2 as FYNNEI. This CDR3 is CASRDQTGYYGYTF. The CDR3 DNA follows: TGTGCCAGCAGAGACCAAACAGGCTACTATGGCTACACCTTC.

This clone is a singleton in its sample. J is TRBJ1-4 and V is TRBV2, with 9 bases aligning to TRBD1. V was clipped by 2 bases and J by 5 bases; unmatched bases: 15. This CDR3 spans 19 amino acids. Germline assignment: CDR1 SNHLY and CDR2 FYNNEI. CDR3 residues: CASSEMPGQGLGANEKLFF. The CDR3 nucleotides are TGTGCCAGCAGTGAAATGCCGGGACAGGGACTTGGCGCCAATGAAAAACTGTTTTTT.

The chain has TRBV10-1 and TRBJ1-2; tentatively, D is TRBD1 (6 bases). The V and J ends lost 2 bases and 6 bases respectively, with 10 bases between them. This CDR3 spans 13 amino acids. The germline V gene has CDR1 WNHNN and CDR2 SYGVQD (reference sequence). CDR3 coding DNA: TGCGCCAGCAGTGAGACAGGGAAAAATGGCTACACCTTC. Protein: CASSETGKNGYTF.

The V and J genes are TRBV5-1 and TRBJ1-2; 8 nucleotides line up with TRBD1. Germline-derived CDR1 and CDR2 are SGHRS and YFSETQ. The CDR3 runs 14 residues. V lost 4 bases, J lost 7 bases, and 9 bases stayed unmatched. CDR3 nucleotides: TGCGCCAGCAGCCCGGGGACAGGTGTAAGTGGCTACACCTTC. Translation gives CASSPGTGVSGYTF.

The CDR3 region is CASSTLAGVGANVLTF. CDR3 nucleotide sequence: TGTGCCAGTAGTACACTAGCGGGGGTTGGGGCCAACGTCCTGACTTTC. The chain carries TRBV19 and TRBJ2-6; TRBD2 matches at 11 bases. J gave up 3 bases and V 4 bases, and 2 bases lay outside the gene matches. There are 16 residues in the CDR3. The germline gives CDR1 LNHDA, CDR2 SQIVND (reference sequence).

The chain combines TRBV7-2 with TRBJ1-6, with D perhaps TRBD1 (6 bases). CDR1 is SGHTA, CDR2 FQGNSA, per germline. Trimming stripped 5 bases from V and 6 bases from J, with 14 bases between. This CDR3 has 15 amino acids. CDR3 region: CASSPMRGGNSPLHF. The CDR3 nucleotides are TGTGCCAGCAGCCCCATGAGGGGGGGTAATTCACCCCTCCACTTT.

The chain recombines TRBV10-2 with TRBJ2-7; 9 nucleotides align to TRBD1. Trimming at V came to 8 bases and at J to 6 bases, leaving 11 bases not matched to a gene. The CDR3 sequence is 14 residues long. Germline V lookup: CDR1 WSHSY, CDR2 SAAADI. The CDR3 is CASSARGQGGEQYF. The CDR3 DNA follows: TGCGCCAGCTCGGCTCGGGGACAGGGCGGCGAGCAGTACTTC.

The chain uses TRBV6-6 and TRBJ2-1, with TRBD2 matching over 8 bases. CDR1 is MNHNY, CDR2 SVGAGI, per germline (reference sequence). After removal of 2 bases from V and 13 bases from J, the junction contained 4 bases not matched to a gene. The CDR3 spans 12 residues. The CDR3 region is CASSYKAGAQFF. CDR3 DNA sequence: TGTGCCAGCAGTTACAAAGCGGGGGCCCAGTTCTTC.

The V call is TRBV7-6, the J call TRBJ1-4; D unresolved. The CDR3 consists of 13 residues. Germline V gene lookup returns CDR1 SGHVS and CDR2 FNYEAQ. Deletions cut 2 bases from V and 7 bases from J, with 8 bases between. The CDR3 protein is CASSLRAGEKLFF. CDR3 DNA: TGTGCCAGCAGCTTACGGGCGGGTGAAAAACTGTTTTTT.

The rearrangement uses TRBV27 and TRBJ1-6; D perhaps matches TRBD1 (5 bases). The CDR3 has 15 amino acids. Germline loops: CDR1 MNHEY, CDR2 SMNVEV (reference sequence). Trimming cost V 8 bases and J 7 bases, with 18 bases left between them. CDR3 residues: CASRTSGTANSPLHF. The DNA for the CDR3 is TGTGCCAGCCGGACCTCCGGGACTGCAAATTCACCCCTCCACTTT.

The chain is built from TRBV27 and TRBJ2-1, with unresolved D. The ends were cut back, 6 bases at V and 10 bases at J, with 10 bases in the middle. The CDR3 is made up of 11 amino acids. Germline V CDR1 and CDR2: MNHEY, SMNVEV (reference sequence). This CDR3 reads CASRQNSEQFF. CDR3 DNA sequence: TGTGCCAGCAGACAGAACAGCGAGCAGTTCTTC.

V usage is TRBV4-2 and J usage is TRBJ2-7; possibly TRBD1 for D (5 bases). The CDR3 is 14 residues long. The V gene lost 1 base and the J gene lost 4 bases, with 11 bases spanning the gap. CDR1 is LGHNA and CDR2 is YNFKEQ in the germline V gene. The CDR3 nucleotides are TGTGCCAGCAGCCAAGTGTCAGGGTTGTACGAGCAGTACTTC. Translated, it gives CASSQVSGLYEQYF.

The chain employs TRBV7-2 and TRBJ1-1, with TRBD1 as a possible D gene (6 bases). Germline CDR1 SGHTA, CDR2 FQGNSA. V lost 1 base and J lost 11, with 14 bases in between. The CDR3 totals 13 residues. CDR3 residues: CASSLEPGHGAFF. The CDR3 nucleotides read TGTGCCAGCAGCTTAGAACCGGGACACGGGGCTTTCTTT.

The rearrangement joins TRBV5-1 to TRBJ1-1; D is ambiguous. Germline loops: CDR1 SGHRS, CDR2 YFSETQ. This CDR3 region has 13 residues. Deletions cut 0 bases from V and 8 bases from J, with 11 bases between. Written as DNA, the CDR3 is TGCGCCAGCAGCTTGGCCGTGACAACCGAAGCTTTCTTT. Its translation is CASSLAVTTEAFF.

CDR3: CATSRILQGTNPQHF. The CDR3 DNA reads TGTGCCACCAGCCGCATCCTACAGGGAACAAACCCCCAGCATTTT. The V call is TRBV15, the J call TRBJ1-5; maybe TRBD1 (6 bases). The CDR3 covers 15 residues. From germline, CDR1 is LNHNV and CDR2 YYDKDF (reference sequence). V was cut by 5 bases and J by 10 bases, with 21 bases left in between.

The gene calls are TRBV15 and TRBJ1-1; the D is unclear. Looked up from germline, CDR1 is LNHNV and CDR2 is YYDKDF (reference sequence). This CDR3 is 15 amino acids long. V lost 7 bases to trimming and J lost 0 bases, with 15 bases between them. CDR3 amino acids: CATKRHRRMNTEAFF. CDR3 in DNA: TGTGCCACCAAGAGACACCGCCGCATGAACACTGAAGCTTTCTTT.